This T cell receptor (beta chain) emerged from a study of identical twins. TCRdb called the 5' RACE reads again in MiXCR, with one record for every CDR3 protein. In the table there are some 320,000 distinct CDR3 sequences, about 12% of which are singletons. V lost 5 bases to trimming and J lost 0 bases, with 14 bases between them. Germline loops: CDR1 DFQATT, CDR2 SNEGSKA (reference sequence). The CDR3 totals 15 residues. The same specimen was also included in a second study, on yellow fever vaccine responses in identical twins.

The source is a woman under 30 in good health. Sequences were obtained from CD8+ T cells sorted from blood. The chain couples TRBV20-1 to TRBJ1-3; maybe TRBD1 (6 bases). The CDR3 bases are TGCAGTGCTCAGGGGCGGGAAAGCTCTGGAAACACCATATATTTT. Translated: CSAQGRESSGNTIYF.